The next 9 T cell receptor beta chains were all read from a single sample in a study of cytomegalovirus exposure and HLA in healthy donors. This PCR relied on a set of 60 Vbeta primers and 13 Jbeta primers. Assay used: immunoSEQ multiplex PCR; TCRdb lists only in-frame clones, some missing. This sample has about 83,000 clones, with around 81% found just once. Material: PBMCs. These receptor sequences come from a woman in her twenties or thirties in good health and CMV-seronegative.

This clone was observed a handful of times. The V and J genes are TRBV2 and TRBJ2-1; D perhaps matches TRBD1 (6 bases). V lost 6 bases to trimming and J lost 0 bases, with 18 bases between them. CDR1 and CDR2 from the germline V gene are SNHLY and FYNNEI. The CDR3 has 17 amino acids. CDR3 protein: CASRDHRDASSYNEQFF. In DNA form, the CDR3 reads TGTGCCAGCAGGGACCACAGGGACGCGAGCTCCTACAATGAGCAGTTCTTC.

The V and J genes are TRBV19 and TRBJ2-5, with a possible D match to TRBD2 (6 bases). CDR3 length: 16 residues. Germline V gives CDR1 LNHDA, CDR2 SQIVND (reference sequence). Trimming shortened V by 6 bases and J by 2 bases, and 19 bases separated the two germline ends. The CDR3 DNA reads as TGTGCCAGTAGAGCAAGGACTACCAGGTGGCAAGAGACCCAGTACTTC. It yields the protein CASRARTTRWQETQYF.

This CDR3 reads CASSIAGGSYNEQFF. The CDR3 DNA reads TGTGCCAGTAGTATCGCTGGCGGGAGCTACAATGAGCAGTTCTTC. The chain links TRBV19 to TRBJ2-1, with TRBD2 matching over 7 bases. The CDR3 consists of 15 residues. Germline loops: CDR1 LNHDA, CDR2 SQIVND (reference sequence). J gave up 3 bases and V 3 bases, and 5 bases lay outside the gene matches.

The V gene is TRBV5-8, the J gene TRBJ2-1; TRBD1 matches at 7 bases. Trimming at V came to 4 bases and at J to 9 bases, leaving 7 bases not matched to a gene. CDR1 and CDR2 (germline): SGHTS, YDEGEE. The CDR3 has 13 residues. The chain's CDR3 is CASSASGGAEQFF. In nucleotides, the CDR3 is TGTGCCAGCAGCGCCTCAGGGGGAGCTGAGCAGTTCTTC.

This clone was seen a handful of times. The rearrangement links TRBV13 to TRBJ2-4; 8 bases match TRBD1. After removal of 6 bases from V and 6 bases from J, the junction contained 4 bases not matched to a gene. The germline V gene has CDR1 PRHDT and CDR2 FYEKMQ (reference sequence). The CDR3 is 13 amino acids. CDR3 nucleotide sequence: TGTGCCAGCAGGGAGACAGGGGTAAACATTCAGTACTTC. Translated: CASRETGVNIQYF.

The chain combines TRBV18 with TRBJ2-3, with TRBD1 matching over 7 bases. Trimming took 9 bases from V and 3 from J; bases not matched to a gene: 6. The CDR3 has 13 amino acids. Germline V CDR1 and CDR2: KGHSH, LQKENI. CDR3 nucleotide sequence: TGTGCCAGTACCAGGGGGATGACAGATACGCAGTATTTT. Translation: CASTRGMTDTQYF.

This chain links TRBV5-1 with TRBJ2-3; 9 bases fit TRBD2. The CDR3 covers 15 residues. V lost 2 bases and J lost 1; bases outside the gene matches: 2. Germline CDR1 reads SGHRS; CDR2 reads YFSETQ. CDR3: CASSFAGGGTDTQYF. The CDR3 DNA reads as TGCGCCAGCAGCTTTGCGGGAGGGGGCACAGATACGCAGTATTTT.

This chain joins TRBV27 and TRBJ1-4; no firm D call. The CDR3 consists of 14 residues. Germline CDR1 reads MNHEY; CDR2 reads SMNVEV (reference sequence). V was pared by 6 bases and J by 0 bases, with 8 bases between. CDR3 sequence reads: CASSYIATNEKLFF. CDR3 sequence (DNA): TGTGCCAGCAGCTATATTGCAACTAATGAAAAACTGTTTTTT.

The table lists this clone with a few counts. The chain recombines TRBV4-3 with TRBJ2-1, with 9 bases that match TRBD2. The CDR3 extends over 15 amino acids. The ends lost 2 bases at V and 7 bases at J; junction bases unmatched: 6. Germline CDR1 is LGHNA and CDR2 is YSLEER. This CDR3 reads CASSQIGTSLNEQFF. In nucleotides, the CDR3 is TGCGCCAGCAGCCAAATCGGGACTAGCTTGAATGAGCAGTTCTTC.